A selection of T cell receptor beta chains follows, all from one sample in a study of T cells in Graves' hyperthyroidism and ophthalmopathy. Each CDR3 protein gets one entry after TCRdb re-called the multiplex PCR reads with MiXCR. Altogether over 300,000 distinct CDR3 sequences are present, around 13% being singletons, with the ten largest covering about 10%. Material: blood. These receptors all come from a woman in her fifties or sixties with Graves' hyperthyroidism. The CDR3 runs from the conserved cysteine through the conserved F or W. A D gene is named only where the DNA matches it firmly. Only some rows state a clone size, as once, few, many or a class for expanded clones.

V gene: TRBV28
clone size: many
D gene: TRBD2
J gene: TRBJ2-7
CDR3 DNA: TGTGCCAGCACCGGGGGGGCAAACTACGAGCAGTACTTC
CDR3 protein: CASTGGANYEQYF

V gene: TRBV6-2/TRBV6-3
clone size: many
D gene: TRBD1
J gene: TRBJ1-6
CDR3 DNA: TGTGCCAGCAGGGACAGGGGAAATTCACCCCTCCACTTT
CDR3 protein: CASRDRGNSPLHF

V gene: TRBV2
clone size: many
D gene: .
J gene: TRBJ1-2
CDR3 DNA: TGTGCCAGCAGTGAAGGCGCCCGGGCGGGGGATGGCTACACCTTC
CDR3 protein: CASSEGARAGDGYTF

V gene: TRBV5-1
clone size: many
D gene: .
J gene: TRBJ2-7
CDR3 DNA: TGCGCCAGCAGCTTGGGCACTAACTACGAGCAGTACTTC
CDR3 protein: CASSLGTNYEQYF

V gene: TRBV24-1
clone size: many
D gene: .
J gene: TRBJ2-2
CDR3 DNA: TGTGCCACCAGTGATTTAGGAAGCGGAACGAACACCGGGGAGCTGTTTTTT
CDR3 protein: CATSDLGSGTNTGELFF

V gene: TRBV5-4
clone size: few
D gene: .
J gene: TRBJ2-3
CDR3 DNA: TGTGCCAGCAGCTCCAGGAATGCCAACACAGATACGCAGTATTTT
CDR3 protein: CASSSRNANTDTQYF

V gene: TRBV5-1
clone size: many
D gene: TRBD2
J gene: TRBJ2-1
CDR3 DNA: TGCGCCAGCAGCTTGGATATAGCGGGAGGGTCCTACAATGAGCAATTCTTC
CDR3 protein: CASSLDIAGGSYNEQFF

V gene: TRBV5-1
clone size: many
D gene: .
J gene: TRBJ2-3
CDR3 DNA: TGCGCCAGCAGCTGGGGAACCCGGTCAGATACGCAGTATTTT
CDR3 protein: CASSWGTRSDTQYF

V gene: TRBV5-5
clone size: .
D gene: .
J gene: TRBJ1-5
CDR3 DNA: TGTGCCAGCAGCTTGGGAGGGTATTATCAGCCCCAGCATTTT
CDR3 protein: CASSLGGYYQPQHF

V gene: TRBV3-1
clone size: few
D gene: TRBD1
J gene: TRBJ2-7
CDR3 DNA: TGTGCCAGCAGCCACAGGGGGTCCTACGAGCAGTACTTC
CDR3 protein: CASSHRGSYEQYF

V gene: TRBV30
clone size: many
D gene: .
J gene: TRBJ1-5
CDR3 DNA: TGTGCCTGGAGCAGAGGGGAGAATCAGCCCCAGCATTTT
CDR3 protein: CAWSRGENQPQHF

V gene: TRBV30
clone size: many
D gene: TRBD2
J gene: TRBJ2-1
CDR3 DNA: TGTGCCTGCTCGACTAGCGGAGCCTACAATGAGCAGTTCTTC
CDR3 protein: CACSTSGAYNEQFF

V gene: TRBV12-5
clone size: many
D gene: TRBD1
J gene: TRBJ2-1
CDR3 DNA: TGTGCTAGTGGTTTGGCCTTCCAAAGGACAGGGGGCCCTCCCTCCTACAATGAGCAGTTCTTC
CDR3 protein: CASGLAFQRTGGPPSYNEQFF

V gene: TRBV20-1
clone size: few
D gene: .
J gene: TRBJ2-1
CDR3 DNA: TGCAGTGCTAGCGGGAGCGGTTGGAACTACAATGAGCAGTTCTTC
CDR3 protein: CSASGSGWNYNEQFF

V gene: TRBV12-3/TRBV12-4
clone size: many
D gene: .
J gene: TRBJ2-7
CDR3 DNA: TGTGCCAGCAGTTTCGGCAACAAGTACGAGCAGTACTTC
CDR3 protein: CASSFGNKYEQYF

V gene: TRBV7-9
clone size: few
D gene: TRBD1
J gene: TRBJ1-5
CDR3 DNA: TGTGCCAGGAAAGACAGGGAGAGGGGCAATCAGCCCCAGCATTTT
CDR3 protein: CARKDRERGNQPQHF

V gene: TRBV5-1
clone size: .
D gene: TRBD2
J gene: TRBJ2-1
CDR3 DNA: TGCGCCAGCAGCTTGGGCGGGAGCCTCACCTACAATGAGCAGTTCTTC
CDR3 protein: CASSLGGSLTYNEQFF

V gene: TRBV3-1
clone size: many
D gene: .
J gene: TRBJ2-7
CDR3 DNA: TGTGCCAGCAGCCAATTCGGATCCTACGAGCAGTACTTC
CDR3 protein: CASSQFGSYEQYF

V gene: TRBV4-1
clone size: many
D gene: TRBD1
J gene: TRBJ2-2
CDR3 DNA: TGCGCCAGCAGCCAAGAATCGTCACAGGGGCTCACCGGGGAGCTGTTTTTT
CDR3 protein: CASSQESSQGLTGELFF

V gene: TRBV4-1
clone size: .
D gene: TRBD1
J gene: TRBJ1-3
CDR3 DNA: TGCGCCAGCAGCCAAAGCGGACATATGAGGGGGCCCGGAAACACCATATATTTT
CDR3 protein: CASSQSGHMRGPGNTIYF

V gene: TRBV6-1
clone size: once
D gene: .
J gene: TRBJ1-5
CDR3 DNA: TGTGCCAGCAGCCCGAGCCAGGGGCAGGGTCAGCCCCAGCATTTT
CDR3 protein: CASSPSQGQGQPQHF

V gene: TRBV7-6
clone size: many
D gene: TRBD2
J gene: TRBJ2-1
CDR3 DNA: TGTGCCAGCAGCGTCGGGGGACTAGCGGGTAATGAGCAGTTCTTC
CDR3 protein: CASSVGGLAGNEQFF

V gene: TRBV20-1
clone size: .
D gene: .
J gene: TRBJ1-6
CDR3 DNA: TGCAGTGCTAGAGATATCGGCAGGGACAATTCACCCCTCCACTTT
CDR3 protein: CSARDIGRDNSPLHF

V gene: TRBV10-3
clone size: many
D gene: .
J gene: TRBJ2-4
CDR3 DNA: TGTGCCATCAGCGATAGGGACGGAAACATTCAGTACTTC
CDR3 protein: CAISDRDGNIQYF

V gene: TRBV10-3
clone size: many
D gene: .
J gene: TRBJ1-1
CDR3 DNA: TGTGCCATCAAGGGCCAGGATCGACGGAACACTGAAGCTTTCTTT
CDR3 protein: CAIKGQDRRNTEAFF

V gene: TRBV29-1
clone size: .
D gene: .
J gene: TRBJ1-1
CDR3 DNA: TGCAGCGTTGAAATGGCCGCGAGGGCCACTGAAGCTTTCTTT
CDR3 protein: CSVEMAARATEAFF

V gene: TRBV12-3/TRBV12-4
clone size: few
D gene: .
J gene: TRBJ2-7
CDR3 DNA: TGTGCCAGCAGCGTAGGAGGGAACTACTACGAGCAGTACTTC
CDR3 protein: CASSVGGNYYEQYF

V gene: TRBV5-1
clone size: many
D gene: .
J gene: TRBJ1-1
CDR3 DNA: TGCGCCAGCAGCTTGAAACTGATGAACACTGAAGCTTTCTTT
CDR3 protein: CASSLKLMNTEAFF

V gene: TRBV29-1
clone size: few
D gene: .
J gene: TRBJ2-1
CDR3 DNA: TGCAGCGTTGAGGGGGACAATGACAATTACAATGAGCAGTTCTTC
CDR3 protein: CSVEGDNDNYNEQFF

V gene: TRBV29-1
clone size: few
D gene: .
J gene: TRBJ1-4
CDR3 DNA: TGCAGCGTTGGAGGGGCAGCACAAGAAAAACTGTTTTTT
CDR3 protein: CSVGGAAQEKLFF

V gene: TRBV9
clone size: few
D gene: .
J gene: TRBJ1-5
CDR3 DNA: TGTGCCAGCAGCCCCCCTCGGCAGGCCTGCAATCAGCCCCAGCATTTT
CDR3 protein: CASSPPRQACNQPQHF

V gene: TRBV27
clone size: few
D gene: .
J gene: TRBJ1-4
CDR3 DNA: TGTGCCAGCAGTCTGAGGGGGGCGCCTGGAGAAAAACTGTTTTTT
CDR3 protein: CASSLRGAPGEKLFF

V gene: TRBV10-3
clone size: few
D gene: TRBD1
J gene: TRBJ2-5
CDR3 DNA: TGTGCCATCAGTGTCGCTGGACAGGGGGCGTTGGAGACCCAGTACTTC
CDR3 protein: CAISVAGQGALETQYF